This TCR beta chain was sequenced for a study of blood T cell repertoires in COVID-19. Study overall: Material from acute and convalescent COVID-19 was sourced from the United States, Italy and Spain. Sample material is recorded as cDNA or gDNA derived from T cells, B-cell-depleted T cells, or PBMCs.

TCRdb's table, derived via immunoSEQ multiplex PCR, lists solely in-frame clones and lacks some. The profile shows around 50,000 clones, 85% to 90% of them singletons. Germline-derived CDR1 and CDR2 are MDHEN and SYDVKM. Trimming took 6 bases from V and 4 from J; bases not matched to a gene: 5. This CDR3 spans 14 amino acids. The sample taken for sequencing was peripheral blood. The chain joins TRBV28 to TRBJ2-5; TRBD2 agrees at 10 bases. The receptor was derived from a woman aged 55-75 years with COVID-19, enrolled during active disease. This CDR3 is CASRQSGRGETQYF. CDR3 in DNA: TGTGCCAGCAGACAAAGCGGGAGGGGAGAGACCCAGTACTTC. The full variable domain, in which reference TRBV28 and TRBJ2-5 provide the parts outside the CDR3, is DVKVTQSSRYLVKRTGEKVFLECVQDMDHENMFWYRQDPGLGLRLIYFSYDVKMKEKGDIPEGYSVSREKKERFSLILESASTNQTSMYLCASRQSGRGETQYFGPGTRLLVL.